This T cell receptor (beta chain) was identified during a study of PD-L1 blockade in urothelial cancer. Across the whole study: Patients' histories included 0 to 3 prior chemotherapy regimens.

Here immunoSEQ multiplex PCR was the method, and the copy in TCRdb shows in-frame clones only, minus some. The sample holds about 45,000 clones, more than 75% seen once. The sample's time point: peripheral blood 6 weeks after treatment start. Patients' cancers were locally advanced or metastatic urothelial carcinomas. Germline-derived CDR1 and CDR2 are SGHKS and YYEKEE (reference sequence). This CDR3 has 17 residues. With 0 bases removed from V and 4 bases from J, the gap between germline ends came to 19 bases. The rearrangement links TRBV5-5 to TRBJ1-1; TRBD1 might be the D (6 bases). The receptor was derived from a man in his 60s with urothelial cancer. Sequences were derived from PBMCs, sampled around atezolizumab (anti-PD-L1) treatment. Written as DNA, the CDR3 is TGTGCCAGCAGCTTGGTTCGGCAGGGGCCAATGAGCACTGAAGCTTTCTTT. It is translated as CASSLVRQGPMSTEAFF. Full variable domain (rest looked up from reference TRBV5-5 and TRBJ1-1): DAGVTQSPTHLIKTRGQQVTLRCSPISGHKSVSWYQQVLGQGPQFIFQYYEKEERGRGNFPDRFSARQFPNYSSELNVNALLLGDSALYLCASSLVRQGPMSTEAFFGQGTRLTVV.